This T cell receptor beta chain was recorded in a study of sequential checkpoint blockade in melanoma (dated by TCRdb to between 2019 and 2020). With regard to the full study: Patients were assigned by 1:1 randomization to either first-line nivolumab followed by ipilimumab (arm A) or ipilimumab followed by nivolumab (arm B). Maintenance nivolumab came after both trial sequences. Study-level results and caveats: The model for predicting response that combines TCR metrics with mutation burden needs to be validated in larger, independent patient cohorts.

This clone has just a few counts. It has no known antigen specificity. The record has no base qualities; no much larger clone is one base away. V is reduced by 4 bases and J by 1 base, leaving a spacing of 8 bases between them. The CDR3 has 12 amino acids, counting the end cysteine and phenylalanine. Only the CDR3 part of the read is kept: 36 bases, read in frame from the first base. According to the germline V gene (reference sequence), CDR1 reads GTSNPN and CDR2 reads SVGIG. The immunoSEQ Assay was used to immunosequence TCRbeta CDR3 regions from genomic DNA. Before high-throughput sequencing, genomic DNA was amplified using bias-controlled multiplex PCR. Regarding the original processing steps: To quantify the absolute abundance of each unique TCRbeta CDR3 region, the sequences were collapsed and filtered. Clonality, defined as 1 minus Pielou's evenness, was calculated using only productive rearrangements. A previously published method was used to identify clones whose frequencies were significantly greater in on-treatment samples than in baseline samples. TCRdb carries this immuneACCESS record with in-frame sequences only. Its versions omit some clonotypes, under half of them owing to an unresolved V gene in the studies checked, with the rest unexplained. The V and J calls and the clone size are those of that table, but D and trimming were determined from the DNA. The sample table lists approximately 11,000 clones, more than 60% of them with a count of one. 12% of the sample belongs to the ten largest clones.

In light of the paper, this sample's treatment or condition label describes: randomized to nivolumab then ipilimumab (arm A) or the reverse (arm B). None of the patients in the trial had previously been given DNA-damaging chemotherapy. Thawed PBMCs were sorted on a FACS Aria II flow cytometer to isolate live CD3+CD8+ cells negative for CD19 and CD56. The samples were obtained from melanoma patients enrolled in CheckMate 064, an open-label, randomized phase II trial testing sequential checkpoint blockade. Leukapheresis was used to collect peripheral blood mononuclear cells, which were then purified with Ficoll-Paque and frozen in human serum with roughly 10% DMSO. Right after sorting, the blood CD3+CD8+ cells were verified to be >95% pure, and DNA extraction followed.

The source material was CD8+ T cells sorted from blood (inferred from file names), sampled from a patient given nivolumab and ipilimumab in sequence. This clonotype was obtained from a human donor with melanoma. This chain is built from TRBV30 and TRBJ2-7, with TRBD1 perhaps the D gene, on 6 matching bases. The CDR3 here reads CAWKGDSYEQYF. The nucleotide sequence reads TGTGCCTGGAAGGGGGATTCCTACGAGCAGTACTTC.